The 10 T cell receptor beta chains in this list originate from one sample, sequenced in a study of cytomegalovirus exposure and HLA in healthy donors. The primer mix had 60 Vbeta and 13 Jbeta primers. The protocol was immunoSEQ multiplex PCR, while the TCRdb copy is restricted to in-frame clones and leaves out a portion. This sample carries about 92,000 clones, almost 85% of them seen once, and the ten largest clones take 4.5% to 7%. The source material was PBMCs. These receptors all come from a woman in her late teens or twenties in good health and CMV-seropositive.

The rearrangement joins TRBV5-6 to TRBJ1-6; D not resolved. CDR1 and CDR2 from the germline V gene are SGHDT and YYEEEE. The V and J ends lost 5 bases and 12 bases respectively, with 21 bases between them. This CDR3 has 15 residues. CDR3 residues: CASRHMTGYLEPLHF. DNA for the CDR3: TGTGCCAGCAGACACATGACGGGATACCTGGAACCCCTCCACTTT.

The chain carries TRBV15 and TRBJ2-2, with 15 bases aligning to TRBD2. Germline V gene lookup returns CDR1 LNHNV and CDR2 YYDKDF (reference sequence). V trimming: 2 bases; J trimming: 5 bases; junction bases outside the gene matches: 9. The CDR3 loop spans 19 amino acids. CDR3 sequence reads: CATSRPLGLAGGPTGELFF. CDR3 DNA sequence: TGTGCCACCAGCAGACCCCTTGGACTAGCGGGAGGGCCAACCGGGGAGCTGTTTTTT.

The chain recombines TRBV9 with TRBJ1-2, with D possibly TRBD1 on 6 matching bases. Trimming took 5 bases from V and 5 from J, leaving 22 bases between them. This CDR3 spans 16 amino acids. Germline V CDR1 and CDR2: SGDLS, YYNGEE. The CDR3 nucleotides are TGTGCCAGCAGAGGGACACTCCAAATGGGGGGGTATGGCTACACCTTC. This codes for CASRGTLQMGGYGYTF.

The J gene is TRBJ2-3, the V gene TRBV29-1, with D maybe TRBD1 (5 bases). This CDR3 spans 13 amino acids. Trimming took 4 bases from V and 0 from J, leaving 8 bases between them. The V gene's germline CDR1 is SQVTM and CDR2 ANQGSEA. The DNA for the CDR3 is TGCAGCGTTGCAGGGCGTAGCACAGATACGCAGTATTTT. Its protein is CSVAGRSTDTQYF.

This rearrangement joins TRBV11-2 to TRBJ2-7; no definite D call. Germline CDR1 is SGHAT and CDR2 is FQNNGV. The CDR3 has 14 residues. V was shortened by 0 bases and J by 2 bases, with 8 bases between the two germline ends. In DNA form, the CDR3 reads TGTGCCAGCAGCTTAGACAGGATACCCTACGAGCAGTACTTC. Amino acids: CASSLDRIPYEQYF.

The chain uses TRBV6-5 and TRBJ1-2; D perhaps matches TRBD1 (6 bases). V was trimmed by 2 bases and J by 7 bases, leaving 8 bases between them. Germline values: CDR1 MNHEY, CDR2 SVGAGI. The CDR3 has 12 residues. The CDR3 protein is CASSYTGLGYTF. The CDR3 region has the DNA TGTGCCAGCAGTTACACAGGGCTTGGCTACACCTTC.

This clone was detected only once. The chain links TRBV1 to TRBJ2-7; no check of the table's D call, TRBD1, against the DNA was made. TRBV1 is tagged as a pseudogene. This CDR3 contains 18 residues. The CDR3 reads CTSSQDMSGGKVHYEQYF. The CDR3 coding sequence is TGCACCAGCAGCCAAGATATGTCAGGGGGTAAGGTGCACTACGAGCAGTACTTC.

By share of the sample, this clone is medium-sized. The CDR3 nucleotides are TGTGCCAGCAGTAAATACGGAGAGACCCAGTACTTC. It codes for CASSKYGETQYF. V is TRBV2 and J is TRBJ2-5; the D is unclear. The CDR3 totals 12 residues. Deletions cut 5 bases from V and 4 bases from J, with 8 bases between. CDR1 and CDR2 (germline): SNHLY, FYNNEI.

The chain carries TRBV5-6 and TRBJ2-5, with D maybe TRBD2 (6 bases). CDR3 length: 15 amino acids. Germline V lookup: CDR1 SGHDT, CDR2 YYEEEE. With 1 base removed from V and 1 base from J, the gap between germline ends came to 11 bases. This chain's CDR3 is CASSLLGGAQETQYF. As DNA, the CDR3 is TGTGCCAGCAGCTTGCTTGGAGGGGCCCAAGAGACCCAGTACTTC.

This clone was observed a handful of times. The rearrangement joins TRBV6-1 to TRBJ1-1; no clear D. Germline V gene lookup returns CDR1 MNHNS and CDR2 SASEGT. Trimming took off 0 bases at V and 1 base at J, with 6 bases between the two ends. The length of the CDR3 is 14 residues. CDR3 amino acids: CASSEAEENTEAFF. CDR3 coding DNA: TGTGCCAGCAGTGAAGCGGAGGAGAACACTGAAGCTTTCTTT.